The rows below give T cell receptor beta chains drawn from one sample of a study of CD8 T cells in Susac syndrome. TCRdb re-derived calls from the immunoSEQ multiplex PCR reads in MiXCR, one entry per CDR3 protein. Here the sample spans around 190,000 distinct CDR3 sequences, 90% to 95% being singletons. The sequencing sample was made of CD4+ T cells from PBMCs. All receptors derive from a human donor with Susac syndrome. Each CDR3 is given with its conserved first and last residue. Rows give clone size only sometimes, using once, few, many, or a class for an expanded clone.

v_call | clone_size | cdr3_aa
TRBV29-1 | NA | CSEFSPGGPNNEQFF
TRBV10-3 | NA | CAITSVAGGLNEQFF
TRBV25-1 | NA | CASSEKDTQYF
TRBV4-1 | NA | CASSQGLYSGANVLTF
TRBV5-1 | NA | CASSSGTGYDEQYF
TRBV6-5 | NA | CASSYSGSSGNEQFF
TRBV18 | once | CASSPGGLIYTF
TRBV20-1 | NA | CSAPLRGATNEKLFF
TRBV12-5 | NA | CASGSPSNRNGYTF
TRBV29-1 | NA | CSVEGLAGGMNTGELFF
TRBV7-8 | NA | CASSLGLRDGGNTIYF
TRBV3-1 | NA | CASSQAPSGGARETQYF
TRBV11-2 | NA | CASSIVQGQGPYTF
TRBV20-1 | NA | CSVAPGGVKEQYF
TRBV12-5 | NA | CASGHGTVPYEQYF
TRBV5-4 | NA | CASSAGQGNSPLHF
TRBV12-3/TRBV12-4 | NA | CATHTSGGRNEQFF
TRBV29-1 | NA | CSVVGLDLNTEAFF
TRBV29-1 | NA | CSSVRTTDTQYF
TRBV7-8 | NA | CASSFEPDTQETQYF
TRBV9 | NA | CASSVVTGNGYTF
TRBV6-6 | NA | CASTLEEVGTEAFF
TRBV7-9 | once | CASSPGLGANNEQFF
TRBV15 | NA | CATSRGGVSYEQYF
TRBV12-3/TRBV12-4 | NA | CASSLDRGASQPQHF
TRBV29-1 | NA | CSAAPGPGGLDTQYF
TRBV20-1 | NA | CSAGSPTPNTDTQYF
TRBV20-1 | NA | CSARGADPTNEKLFF
TRBV6-1 | NA | CASSDRGADTQYF
TRBV20-1 | few | CSARRGVNTEAFF
TRBV18 | NA | CASSPLQGARNYEQYF
TRBV15 | once | CATSRDARGYTGELFF
TRBV27 | NA | CASSLSPGNTIYF
TRBV7-3 | NA | CASSLTELAKNIQYF
TRBV20-1 | NA | CSSRGGAQETQYF
TRBV5-4 | NA | CASRRQGDDGYTF
TRBV20-1 | NA | CSARERGGRHEAFF
TRBV29-1 | NA | CSVEASGLQETQYF
TRBV20-1 | few | CSARRNTEAFF
TRBV30 | NA | CAWRDTGELFF
TRBV7-6 | NA | CASSPTTGAYAEAFF
TRBV24-1 | NA | CATASGRTNTGELFF
TRBV5-4 | once | CASSKSSHQGETQYF
TRBV11-2 | NA | CASSPGTTRETQYF
TRBV5-4 | NA | CASSLRRGVENYGYTF
TRBV25-1 | NA | CAIEGVGGYGYTF
TRBV2 | NA | CASSEGRGRDYGYTF
TRBV7-3 | NA | CASTSGSYEQYF
TRBV12-3/TRBV12-4 | NA | CASRGSGVRRDTQYF
TRBV3-1 | NA | CASSQVRGAAYEQYF
TRBV5-1 | NA | CASSLLSAADNYGYTF
TRBV9 | NA | CASSVVGGTNTEAFF
TRBV30 | NA | CAWNSKGVRGYYGYTF
TRBV5-4 | NA | CASSPGSQGTGTEAFF
TRBV20-1 | NA | CSAPRDRESGYTF
TRBV5-1 | NA | CASSLLVGSNTEAFF
TRBV20-1 | NA | CSARVQGGSYEQYF
TRBV27 | NA | CASSGQGRYEQYF
TRBV3-1 | NA | CASSQGARGTYEQYF
TRBV5-1 | NA | CASSGQGRDTEAFF